The 12 T cell receptor beta chains listed next were all sequenced from one sample in a study of technical replicates of blood from several donors. Produced via immunoSEQ multiplex PCR; TCRdb's table is partial and in-frame only. The table includes about 83,000 clones, around 96% detected once. Sequencing was done on a sample of T cells isolated from PBMCs. The receptors here all came from a human donor in good health.

This rearrangement joins TRBV27 to TRBJ2-7; 9 bases map to TRBD2. Germline values: CDR1 MNHEY, CDR2 SMNVEV (reference sequence). The CDR3 is 14 amino acids. V dropped 4 bases and J dropped 3; count of bases not matched to a gene: 4. CDR3 in DNA: TGTGCCAGCAGTTGGGGACTAGCTCACTACGAGCAGTACTTC. It yields the protein CASSWGLAHYEQYF.

This clone is medium-sized. The rearrangement links TRBV9 to TRBJ2-2; the match to TRBD2 covers 11 bases. This CDR3 is 15 amino acids long. V trimming: 3 bases; J trimming: 2 bases; junction bases outside the gene matches: 0. Germline V lookup: CDR1 SGDLS, CDR2 YYNGEE. DNA for the CDR3: TGTGCCAGCAGCGGACTAGCGGGAAACACCGGGGAGCTGTTTTTT. Its translation: CASSGLAGNTGELFF. Full variable domain (rest looked up from reference TRBV9 and TRBJ2-2): DSGVTQTPKHLITATGQRVTLRCSPRSGDLSVYWYQQSLDQGLQFLIQYYNGEERAKGNILERFSAQQFPDLHSELNLSSLELGDSALYFCASSGLAGNTGELFFGEGSRLTVL.

This chain connects TRBV19 to TRBJ2-7; perhaps TRBD2 as D (6 bases). Germline CDR1 reads LNHDA; CDR2 reads SQIVND (reference sequence). Trimming took off 7 bases at V and 5 bases at J, with 15 bases between the two ends. The CDR3 has 13 amino acids. This CDR3 reads CASTDGGAHEQYF. In DNA form, the CDR3 reads TGTGCCAGTACGGACGGGGGAGCCCACGAGCAGTACTTC.

The rearrangement links TRBV28 to TRBJ2-7, with no clear D. The CDR3 totals 17 residues. V shed 3 bases and J shed 1 base, with 19 bases lying between them. Per germline, CDR1 MDHEN and CDR2 SYDVKM. The CDR3 nucleotides read TGTGCCAGCAGTTTCTCCTATAGTTTAGTAGTTTCCTACGAGCAGTACTTC. The encoded protein is CASSFSYSLVVSYEQYF.

This sequence joins TRBV27 and TRBJ2-3; 10 nucleotides agree with TRBD2. The V segment lost 6 bases and the J segment 2 bases; nucleotides outside the gene matches: 8. The CDR3 has 16 amino acids. Germline V gene sequence: CDR1 MNHEY, CDR2 SMNVEV (reference sequence). The CDR3 DNA reads TGTGCCAGCAGACGAACTAGCGGGACGACCACAGATACGCAGTATTTT. Amino acid sequence: CASRRTSGTTTDTQYF.

This chain uses TRBV29-1 with TRBJ2-1, with 9 bases identical to TRBD2. The junction had 22 bases not matched to a gene; V was cut back by 0 bases and J by 1 base. Germline V gene sequence: CDR1 SQVTM, CDR2 ANQGSEA. The CDR3 runs to 22 residues. CDR3 sequence reads: CSVEDLPVPLNSGRGSYNEQFF. CDR3 sequence (DNA): TGCAGCGTTGAAGATCTGCCCGTGCCATTAAATAGCGGGAGAGGGTCCTACAATGAGCAGTTCTTC.

The chain is built from TRBV5-6 and TRBJ1-2; D might be TRBD1 (5 bases). Germline loops: CDR1 SGHDT, CDR2 YYEEEE. V lost 0 bases, J lost 7 bases, and 10 bases lay in between. The CDR3 sequence is 13 residues long. CDR3 coding DNA: TGTGCCAGCAGCTTGGTCAGGGATCGTGGCTACACCTTC. Encoded protein: CASSLVRDRGYTF.

This chain links TRBV6-1 with TRBJ2-2; D is perhaps TRBD2 (6 bases). Trimming left V 1 base short and J 0 bases short, with 6 bases between. Germline V gene lookup returns CDR1 MNHNS and CDR2 SASEGT. CDR3 length equals 15 residues. The CDR3 loop is CASSEVAANTGELFF. DNA of the CDR3: TGTGCCAGCAGTGAAGTAGCGGCGAACACCGGGGAGCTGTTTTTT.

This chain joins TRBV14 and TRBJ2-3; D possibly corresponds to TRBD2 (6 bases). V was clipped by 1 base and J by 2 bases, with 10 bases between them. This CDR3 is 15 amino acids long. CDR1 is SGHDN and CDR2 is FVKESK in the germline V gene. The CDR3 coding sequence is TGTGCCAGCAGCCAAGTCGGGGGACCCACAGATACGCAGTATTTT. It translates to CASSQVGGPTDTQYF. Combining the CDR3 with reference TRBV14 and TRBJ2-3 gives the whole variable domain EAGVTQFPSHSVIEKGQTVTLRCDPISGHDNLYWYRRVMGKEIKFLLHFVKESKQDESGMPNNRFLAERTGGTYSTLKVQPAELEDSGVYFCASSQVGGPTDTQYFGPGTRLTVL.

This chain connects TRBV7-9 to TRBJ1-2, with D perhaps TRBD1 (5 bases). This CDR3 is built from 15 residues. Germline assignment: CDR1 SEHNR and CDR2 FQNEAQ (reference sequence). Trimming removed 1 base from V and 4 bases from J, with 13 bases in between. The CDR3 region is CASSLDSGYAYGYTF. CDR3 coding DNA: TGTGCCAGCAGCTTAGATTCAGGGTACGCCTATGGCTACACCTTC.

This chain joins TRBV29-1 and TRBJ2-2, with unresolved D. There are 13 residues in the CDR3. Germline CDR1 is SQVTM and CDR2 is ANQGSEA. With 4 bases removed from V and 8 bases from J, the gap between germline ends came to 14 bases. The CDR3 bases are TGCAGCGTTGTCGACGGCCAGGTTGGGGAGCTGTTTTTT. Its protein product is CSVVDGQVGELFF.

The V call is TRBV6-1, the J call TRBJ2-5; D not certain. The CDR3 totals 14 residues. CDR1 is MNHNS and CDR2 is SASEGT in the germline V gene. The V end was cut by 7 bases, the J end by 2 bases, with 14 bases between. CDR3 nucleotide sequence: TGTGCCAGCATTTTTATGGGCTCTCAAGAGACCCAGTACTTC. Translating it yields CASIFMGSQETQYF.